This T cell receptor (beta chain) was obtained from a study of chemoradiotherapy in HPV16-positive cancers. The wider study: A couple of HPV16-positive patients' cells yielded candidate HPV-specific clones and common motifs.

In this sample, this clone turned up a few times. No antigen is known for it. Germline CDR1 is SGHDT and CDR2 is YYEEEE. The V and J ends lost 0 bases and 4 bases respectively, with 6 bases between them. The CDR3 spans 13 residues. Study-wide points: During treatment, candidate HPV-specific clones and E7-related motifs expanded in tumor. HPV-responsive T-cell expansion during chemoradiotherapy was linked to improved recurrence-free survival in HPV16-positive patients.

Repertoires were generated with immunoSEQ multiplex PCR, while TCRdb's copy carries only in-frame clones and drops some. The sample lists approximately 14,000 clones, under 80% seen once, with less than 1.5% in the top ten. The chain is built from TRBV5-6 and TRBJ2-3, with D hard to call. This material was acquired from a patient who underwent chemoradiotherapy. This TCR was recovered from a human donor with HPV-associated anogenital cancer. CDR3 sequence reads: CASSLAAADTQYF. The CDR3 DNA follows: TGTGCCAGCAGCTTGGCGGCGGCAGATACGCAGTATTTT. Filled out from reference TRBV5-6 and TRBJ2-3, the complete variable domain reads DAGVTQSPTHLIKTRGQQVTLRCSPKSGHDTVSWYQQALGQGPQFIFQYYEEEERQRGNFPDRFSGHQFPNYSSELNVNALLLGDSALYLCASSLAAADTQYFGPGTRLTVL.